Below, 11 T cell receptor beta chains from the same sample are listed, as sequenced in a study of blood T cell repertoires in COVID-19. Method: immunoSEQ multiplex PCR; TCRdb's copy keeps in-frame clones and lacks some. Among about 300,000 clones, 88% were seen once, and the ten largest hold approximately 8.8%. The sequencing input was peripheral blood. The source of these receptors is a man in his late teens or twenties with active or convalescent COVID-19.

The chain's CDR3 is CASMGGGSPLHF. As DNA, the CDR3 is TGTGCCAGCATGGGGGGTGGTTCACCCCTCCACTTT. V usage is TRBV7-9 and J usage is TRBJ1-6; a weak D match, TRBD1 (5 bases). The CDR3 totals 12 residues. CDR1 and CDR2 from the germline V gene are SEHNR and FQNEAQ (reference sequence). Trimming removed 7 bases at V and 9 bases at J, with 10 bases between. The full variable domain, in which reference TRBV7-9 and TRBJ1-6 provide the parts outside the CDR3, is DTGVSQNPRHKITKRGQNVTFRCDPISEHNRLYWYRQTLGQGPEFLTYFQNEAQLEKSRLLSDRFSAERPKGSFSTLEIQRTEQGDSAMYLCASMGGGSPLHFGNGTRLTVT.

The gene calls are TRBV19 and TRBJ1-1, with unresolved D. The ends were cut back, 0 bases at V and 5 bases at J, with 10 bases in the middle. The CDR3 loop spans 14 amino acids. The germline V gene has CDR1 LNHDA and CDR2 SQIVND (reference sequence). The CDR3, as DNA: TGTGCCAGTAGTATAGAACGGGTTGGTACTGAAGCTTTCTTT. Translated: CASSIERVGTEAFF.

This chain connects TRBV14 to TRBJ1-2; weak D call: TRBD1 (6 bases). Trimming pared 0 bases from V and 9 bases from J, leaving 14 bases between. The V gene's germline CDR1 is SGHDN and CDR2 FVKESK. The CDR3 is 14 residues long. CDR3 DNA sequence: TGTGCCAGCAGCCAAGAGGATTGGGGGACACGCTACACCTTC. Translated, it gives CASSQEDWGTRYTF. The full variable domain, its missing parts supplied by reference TRBV14 and TRBJ1-2, is EAGVTQFPSHSVIEKGQTVTLRCDPISGHDNLYWYRRVMGKEIKFLLHFVKESKQDESGMPNNRFLAERTGGTYSTLKVQPAELEDSGVYFCASSQEDWGTRYTFGSGTRLTVV.

The chain is built from TRBV4-1 and TRBJ2-7, with 7 bases identical to TRBD1. V lost 1 base and J lost 6; bases outside the gene matches: 9. From germline, CDR1 is MGHRA and CDR2 YSYEKL. The CDR3 covers 15 residues. CDR3 amino acids: CASSQGEQGMGEQYF. In DNA form, the CDR3 reads TGCGCCAGCAGCCAAGGGGAACAGGGGATGGGCGAGCAGTACTTC.

The chain uses TRBV7-2 and TRBJ2-1; 10 positions match TRBD2. The V segment lost 3 bases and the J segment 6 bases; nucleotides outside the gene matches: 5. CDR1 and CDR2 (germline): SGHTA, FQGNSA. The CDR3 length is 15 residues. The CDR3 loop is CASSFSGGAANEQFF. CDR3 sequence (DNA): TGTGCCAGCAGCTTCAGCGGGGGGGCCGCCAATGAGCAGTTCTTC.

The gene calls are TRBV9 and TRBJ2-4, with a tentative D call TRBD1 (6 bases). This CDR3 contains 19 residues. V lost 4 bases and J lost 0, with 23 bases in between. CDR1 is SGDLS, CDR2 YYNGEE, per germline. CDR3 loop: CASSNPQGLGDLAKNIQYF. The CDR3 region has the DNA TGTGCCAGCAGCAACCCGCAGGGGTTAGGGGACCTAGCCAAAAACATTCAGTACTTC. Combining the CDR3 with reference TRBV9 and TRBJ2-4 gives the whole variable domain DSGVTQTPKHLITATGQRVTLRCSPRSGDLSVYWYQQSLDQGLQFLIQYYNGEERAKGNILERFSAQQFPDLHSELNLSSLELGDSALYFCASSNPQGLGDLAKNIQYFGAGTRLSVL.

This clone was detected only once. The V call is TRBV27, the J call TRBJ1-5, with TRBD1 as a possible D gene (5 bases). V was trimmed by 4 bases and J by 4 bases, leaving 14 bases between them. The CDR3 is 15 amino acids. CDR1 is MNHEY, CDR2 SMNVEV, per germline (reference sequence). For the CDR3, the DNA is TGTGCCAGCAGTTCAGGCGGGGCTAGTAATCAGCCCCAGCATTTT. Residues: CASSSGGASNQPQHF.

The chain recombines TRBV15 with TRBJ2-3, with 8 bases fitting TRBD2. Germline-derived CDR1 and CDR2 are LNHNV and YYDKDF (reference sequence). The J segment lost 6 bases and the V segment lost 5 bases, leaving 13 bases of the junction unmatched. CDR3 length: 16 amino acids. This chain's CDR3 is CATSPPRGLGGDTQYF. The CDR3, as DNA: TGTGCCACCAGCCCGCCCCGGGGACTAGGAGGGGATACGCAGTATTTT.

This rearrangement joins TRBV3-1 (or the pseudogene TRBV3-2) to TRBJ2-7, with D possibly matching TRBD1 (6 bases). Trimming took 5 bases from V and 2 from J, leaving 10 bases between them. The V gene's germline CDR1 is LGHDT and CDR2 YNNKEL (reference sequence). This CDR3 is 13 amino acids long. Here the CDR3 reads CASSGRTAYEQYF. DNA of the CDR3: TGTGCCAGCAGCGGCCGGACAGCCTACGAGCAGTACTTC.

V is TRBV5-1 and J is TRBJ1-2; 9 bases align to TRBD1. Germline V gives CDR1 SGHRS, CDR2 YFSETQ. CDR3 length equals 16 residues. V was clipped by 7 bases and J by 5 bases; unmatched bases: 15. CDR3 in amino acids: CASYQTPGQGTYGYTF. As DNA, the CDR3 is TGCGCCAGCTATCAAACGCCGGGACAGGGAACATATGGCTACACCTTC.

This clone was picked up one time. V and J are TRBV5-4 and TRBJ2-6; tentative D call: TRBD1 (6 bases). Looked up from germline, CDR1 is SGHNT and CDR2 is YYREEE (reference sequence). The CDR3 is 15 residues long. The V end lost 5 bases, the J end lost 2 bases, and 11 bases lay between the germline ends. The CDR3 coding sequence is TGTGCCAGCAGTCCCAGGGGAACTGGGGCCAACGTCCTGACTTTC. Its translation: CASSPRGTGANVLTF.